Listed below are T cell receptor beta chains from one sample, sequenced in a study of cytotoxic CD8 clonotypes in ibrutinib-treated CLL. Profiled with immunoSEQ multiplex PCR; TCRdb holds only in-frame clones, not every one. The sample records 250,000 to 350,000 clones, approximately 76% being singletons. Material: PBMCs, obtained at disease progression, from a patient treated with ibrutinib. Every receptor here comes from a human donor with chronic lymphocytic leukemia. CDR3s include the opening cysteine and the closing phenylalanine or tryptophan. Each record gives: CDR3 length, J gene, clone size, D gene, V gene, CDR3 DNA, CDR3 protein. The D gene is left open where the match is weak. Some rows have no size entry. The others give once, few or many, or a class for an expanded clone.

>13|TRBJ1-1|-|-|TRBV6-6
TGTGCCAGCAGTTACTACGTACAGGGTAAGGCTTTCTTT
CASSYYVQGKAFF
>13|TRBJ1-1|many|-|TRBV18
TGTGCCAGCTCACCGGTCGGTGGCGCTGAAGCTTTCTTT
CASSPVGGAEAFF
>14|TRBJ1-5|-|TRBD1|TRBV7-2
TGTGCCAGCAGCCAAACAGGGGGCAATCAGCCCCAGCATTTT
CASSQTGGNQPQHF
>17|TRBJ2-2|-|TRBD2|TRBV7-3
TGTGCCAGCAGCCCCCGTCAGCGCGGGAGCTTCCCCGGGGAGCTGTTTTTT
CASSPRQRGSFPGELFF
>14|TRBJ2-3|-|-|TRBV5-1
TGCGCCAGCGGGGGGACAGCGGGCACAGATACGCAGTATTTT
CASGGTAGTDTQYF
>17|TRBJ1-5|-|TRBD1|TRBV15
TGTGCCACCTCCGGACAGGACAGCATCGATAGCAATCAGCCCCAGCATTTT
CATSGQDSIDSNQPQHF
>14|TRBJ1-6|-|-|TRBV10-2
TGCGCCAGCAGTGAGCTACCCTCGGACTTACCCCTCCACTTT
CASSELPSDLPLHF
>15|TRBJ2-1|-|-|TRBV4-1
TGCGCCAGCAGCCAAGCAGGGGACTCCTACAATGAGCAGTTCTTC
CASSQAGDSYNEQFF
>17|TRBJ2-7|-|TRBD1|TRBV11-2
TGTGCCAGCAGCTTAGCCCCCCTCACAGGGGGAGCCTACGAGCAGTACTTC
CASSLAPLTGGAYEQYF
>17|TRBJ2-7|-|-|TRBV6-1
TGTGCCAGCAGTGATTCCAGCTCCTGGCGGAGCTCCTACGAGCAGTACTTC
CASSDSSSWRSSYEQYF
>18|TRBJ2-1|-|TRBD2|TRBV28
TGTGCCAGCAGTTTAGCAGCGGGGACCCCCCGGTCCTACAATGAGCAGTTCTTC
CASSLAAGTPRSYNEQFF
>15|TRBJ2-1|few|TRBD2|TRBV18
TGTGCCAGCTCACAGAGACTAGCGGGAGGTAGTGAGCAGTTCTTC
CASSQRLAGGSEQFF
>13|TRBJ1-1|-|-|TRBV2
TGTGCCAGCAGTGGACAGGTCCAGACTGAAGCTTTCTTT
CASSGQVQTEAFF
>14|TRBJ2-5|-|-|TRBV5-1
TGCGCCAGCAGTGTGAGGGGAATACTGGAGACCCAGTACTTC
CASSVRGILETQYF
>13|TRBJ1-2|few|-|TRBV7-3
TGTGCCAGCAGCTATGGGGGGACCTATGGCTACACCTTC
CASSYGGTYGYTF
>13|TRBJ1-3|once|-|TRBV7-2
TGTGCCAGCAGCCTCAACCAGGGGCGGGCCATATATTTT
CASSLNQGRAIYF